These T cell receptor beta chains were read from a single sample in a study of radiotherapy plus CTLA-4 blockade in lung cancer. Sequenced by immunoSEQ multiplex PCR; TCRdb stores in-frame clones only, minus some. The sample has roughly 110,000 clones; roughly 80% are singletons. Sequenced here: peripheral blood, sampled from a patient treated with radiotherapy plus ipilimumab. The receptors were gathered from a human donor with non-small cell lung cancer that progressed on radiotherapy plus ipilimumab. Some clones in this sample may be carry-over from other donors' samples. Each CDR3 is given with its conserved first and last residue. The order of the fields is clone size, J gene, V gene, CDR3 protein. Size is omitted from some rows. Given values are once, few, many or a class for expanded clones.

>NA|TRBJ1-2|TRBV7-2
CASSLEGGRTYGYTF
>NA|TRBJ2-3|TRBV9
CASSPPGRGFTDTQYF
>once|TRBJ2-5|TRBV6-5
CASSYSIRSLETQYF
>few|TRBJ2-3|TRBV7-2
CASSPGTSSNTQYF
>NA|TRBJ2-4|TRBV10-3
CAISGGAGGLTEAKNIQYF
>NA|TRBJ1-2|TRBV5-1
CASSLSIRGYGYTF
>once|TRBJ2-7|TRBV4-3
CASSHSGTGPYEQYF
>once|TRBJ2-1|TRBV5-6
CASRSSRQGIYNEQFF
>few|TRBJ2-3|TRBV5-1
CASGVQGNTDTQYF
>NA|TRBJ1-4|TRBV7-9
CASSSTGARNEKLFF
>NA|TRBJ2-5|TRBV4-3
CASSPGTSGGPWETQYF
>NA|TRBJ1-4|TRBV6-4
CASSDGRTDGEKLFF
>once|TRBJ2-7|TRBV6-5
CASSSSGTGAGEQYF
>NA|TRBJ1-2|TRBV18
CASRGGTGAIYGYTF
>NA|TRBJ1-2|TRBV5-1
CASSLTGEVDYGYTF
>NA|TRBJ1-2|TRBV4-2
CASSQGTVNYGYTF
>NA|TRBJ1-4|TRBV29-1
CSVRTAGEKLFF
>NA|TRBJ2-5|TRBV11-3
CASSPGGGTGGNQYF
>NA|TRBJ2-2|TRBV19
CASSIKLPNTGELFF
>NA|TRBJ2-3|TRBV5-1
CASSLEGTTDTQYF
>NA|TRBJ1-2|TRBV27
CASRRNNQGADGYTF